These T cell receptor beta chains were read from a single sample in a study of T cells in narcolepsy. The method was immunoSEQ multiplex PCR; TCRdb's version includes in-frame clones alone and lacks a portion of them. The sample lists nearly 25,000 clones, roughly 62% occurring once. The sequencing input was memory (CD45RA-) CD4+ T cells from blood. The source of these receptors is a human donor in good health. Both conserved end residues are part of each CDR3. The order of the fields is V gene, J gene, CDR3 length, clone size, D gene, CDR3 DNA, CDR3 protein. The D gene is left open where the match is weak. Clone size, where shown, is once, few, many, or a class for clones that have expanded.

TRBV6-1	TRBJ1-1	13	NA	NA	TGTGCCAGCAGTCGGACTTGGGACACTGAAGCTTTCTTT	CASSRTWDTEAFF
TRBV10-2	TRBJ2-2	14	NA	TRBD2	TGCGCCAGCACTAGCGGGAGAGAGGGCGGGGAGCTGTTTTTT	CASTSGREGGELFF
TRBV28	TRBJ1-3	19	NA	NA	TGTGCCAGCAGTTCTTTTCTCAAGACGGGCACCCTTTCTGGAAACACCATATATTTT	CASSSFLKTGTLSGNTIYF
TRBV19	TRBJ1-2	14	NA	TRBD1	TGTGCCAGTAGTATAAGGGGGCTGAACTATGGCTACACCTTC	CASSIRGLNYGYTF
TRBV7-9	TRBJ2-3	13	NA	NA	TGTGCCAGCAGCTTATGGGGCACAGATACGCAGTATTTT	CASSLWGTDTQYF
TRBV5-1	TRBJ2-2	17	NA	TRBD1	TGCGCCAGCAGCTGGACAGGGGCCGCGTCGAACACCGGGGAGCTGTTTTTT	CASSWTGAASNTGELFF
TRBV5-6	TRBJ2-3	16	NA	TRBD1	TGTGCCAGCAGTACTAGACAGGGGGGACTGTCAGATACGCAGTATTTT	CASSTRQGGLSDTQYF
TRBV6-1	TRBJ1-1	14	NA	TRBD1	TGTGCCAGCAGGACAGGGACAGGGAACACTGAAGCTTTCTTT	CASRTGTGNTEAFF
TRBV10-3	TRBJ2-3	12	NA	TRBD2	TGTGCCATCGGGAGGGATACAGATACGCAGTATTTT	CAIGRDTDTQYF
TRBV19	TRBJ1-6	14	few	TRBD1	TGTGCCAGTAGTACGACAGGGGGCAAATCACCCCTCCACTTT	CASSTTGGKSPLHF
TRBV7-8	TRBJ1-1	13	NA	NA	TGTGCCAGCAGCGAGGGGCGGTACACTGAAGCTTTCTTT	CASSEGRYTEAFF
TRBV7-9	TRBJ1-1	14	NA	NA	TGTGCCAGCAGCCACGAGTCGGGGGGCACTGAAGCTTTCTTT	CASSHESGGTEAFF
TRBV7-9	TRBJ2-7	16	NA	NA	TGTGCCAGCAGCTTAGCGCGGACAATAAGTGGTGGTGAGCAGTACTTC	CASSLARTISGGEQYF
TRBV7-2	TRBJ1-6	14	NA	TRBD1	TGTGCCAGCAGCCTCCGGACAGGGGCTTCACCCCTCCACTTT	CASSLRTGASPLHF
TRBV4-1	TRBJ1-2	15	few	NA	TGCGCCAGCAGCCAAGTAAAGATAGCAGAAGGTGGCTACACCTTC	CASSQVKIAEGGYTF
TRBV2	TRBJ1-5	14	few	NA	TGTGCCAGCAGTCCCGGGACCGCAGGTCGATCCCAGCATTTT	CASSPGTAGRSQHF
TRBV9	TRBJ1-3	13	once	TRBD1	TGTGCCAGCAGCGCGACAGGGGGAGACACCATATATTTT	CASSATGGDTIYF
TRBV6-5	TRBJ1-5	14	NA	NA	TGTGCCAGCAGGATAGGGTCCGACCTTCAGCCCCAGCATTTT	CASRIGSDLQPQHF
TRBV9	TRBJ1-6	15	NA	NA	TGTGCCAGCAGCCCCACCTATGGAGCCGCGTCACCCCTCCACTTT	CASSPTYGAASPLHF
TRBV7-8	TRBJ2-1	16	NA	TRBD2	TGTGCCAGCAGTTCTACCGGGACTAGCGGGTACAATGAGCAGTTCTTC	CASSSTGTSGYNEQFF
TRBV6-1	TRBJ1-1	11	NA	NA	TGTGCCAGCAGTGGGGCGGATGAAGCTTTCTTT	CASSGADEAFF
TRBV4-1	TRBJ2-7	15	NA	NA	TGCGCCAGCAGCCAAGAGCGAACGAGCTCCTACGAGCAGTACTTC	CASSQERTSSYEQYF
TRBV5-1	TRBJ2-7	17	NA	TRBD1	TGCGCCAGCAGCTTGGTTTCAACAGGGGGCGGACCCTACGAGCAGTACTTC	CASSLVSTGGGPYEQYF
TRBV30	TRBJ1-4	11	NA	NA	TGTGCCTGGAGACGAGGTGAAAAACTGTTTTTT	CAWRRGEKLFF
TRBV6-6	TRBJ2-7	13	NA	NA	TGTGCCAGCGCGGCTCTCCCGACCTACGAGCAGTACTTC	CASAALPTYEQYF
TRBV9	TRBJ2-7	16	few	NA	TGTGCCAGCAGCGTAGAAGTGGGGGGAGGAATCGGCGAGCAGTACTTC	CASSVEVGGGIGEQYF
TRBV9	TRBJ2-7	14	NA	NA	TGTGCCAGCAGCGTAGCTGCGAGCTCCTACGAGCAGTACTTC	CASSVAASSYEQYF
TRBV7-9	TRBJ2-2	15	once	NA	TGTGCCAGCAGCTGGGGTAACGGGGACACCGGGGAGCTGTTTTTT	CASSWGNGDTGELFF
TRBV19	TRBJ1-5	17	few	NA	TGTGCCAGTTCTTTCTTATTACGAGGAGGAGTGAATCAGCCCCAGCATTTT	CASSFLLRGGVNQPQHF
TRBV2	TRBJ1-1	11	NA	NA	TGTGCCAGCAAGCCAGCGATTGAAGCTTTCTTT	CASKPAIEAFF
TRBV28	TRBJ2-3	15	NA	NA	TGTGCCAGCAGTCTCCCGGCGGGGAGCACAGATACGCAGTATTTT	CASSLPAGSTDTQYF
TRBV7-7	TRBJ2-3	15	NA	NA	TGTGCTAGCAGCCCGGGGGGCGGAAGCACAGATACGCAGTATTTT	CASSPGGGSTDTQYF
TRBV9	TRBJ2-5	12	NA	NA	TGTGCCAGCAGCGTAGATAAAGAGACCCAGTACTTC	CASSVDKETQYF
TRBV4-2	TRBJ2-5	16	once	NA	TGTGCCAGCAGCCATGGTGCGAGGACTTGGCAAGAGACCCAGTACTTC	CASSHGARTWQETQYF
TRBV14	TRBJ1-5	12	once	NA	TGTGCCAGCAGCAAGTGGGGTCAGCCCCAGCATTTT	CASSKWGQPQHF
TRBV11-2	TRBJ2-7	12	NA	NA	TGTGCCAGCAGCTTAACAGGGCGCGAGCAGTACTTC	CASSLTGREQYF
TRBV2	TRBJ1-2	13	few	TRBD1	TGTGCCAGCAGCGTGGACAGGGGTGCGGGCTACACCTTC	CASSVDRGAGYTF
TRBV7-2	TRBJ1-5	13	NA	NA	TGTGCCAGCAGCTTAGGACAGAATCAGCCCCAGCATTTT	CASSLGQNQPQHF
TRBV7-8	TRBJ1-2	12	NA	NA	TGTGCCAGCAGCTTAAGTGGGTATGGCTACACCTTC	CASSLSGYGYTF
TRBV30	TRBJ2-7	16	NA	TRBD2	TGTGCCGGGAGTTACCCCCGGGGGGGCTTGATCTACGAGCAGTACTTC	CAGSYPRGGLIYEQYF
TRBV6-6	TRBJ1-2	14	NA	TRBD1	TGTGCCAGCAGTTACTCGGACAGGGGGGTCGGCTACACCTTC	CASSYSDRGVGYTF
TRBV2	TRBJ2-1	15	NA	NA	TGTGCCAGCAGGGGACCCGGGACTCCCTCCAATGAGCAGTTCTTC	CASRGPGTPSNEQFF
TRBV5-4	TRBJ1-1	18	NA	NA	TGTGCCAGCAGTCCCATCGGGAGGGGCTTCACTATGAACACTGAAGCTTTCTTT	CASSPIGRGFTMNTEAFF
TRBV30	TRBJ1-1	10	NA	NA	TGTGCTACGGTCAGGACTGAAGCTTTCTTT	CATVRTEAFF
TRBV4-2	TRBJ1-3	17	NA	NA	TGTGCCAGCAGCCGTACCGCCGGGACCCTCTCTGGAAACACCATATATTTT	CASSRTAGTLSGNTIYF
TRBV11-2	TRBJ2-3	13	NA	NA	TGTGCCAGCAGCTCCGGGAGTATAGATACGCAGTATTTT	CASSSGSIDTQYF
TRBV2	TRBJ2-3	14	NA	TRBD1	TGTGCCAGCATTGCCGGGACAGGCATGAATACGCAGTATTTT	CASIAGTGMNTQYF
TRBV4-3	TRBJ1-3	15	NA	NA	TGCGCCAGCAGCCAAGTTGGGGGTCTTGGAAACACCATATATTTT	CASSQVGGLGNTIYF
TRBV28	TRBJ1-5	18	NA	TRBD1	TGTGCCAGCAGTCCCTCTTTCCGACGACAGGGGGCAGGTAAGGGCCAGCATTTT	CASSPSFRRQGAGKGQHF
TRBV10-2	TRBJ1-6	14	NA	NA	TGCGCCAGCAGTGAAGGGACTTATAATTCACCCCTCCACTTT	CASSEGTYNSPLHF
TRBV7-2	TRBJ1-5	18	NA	TRBD1	TGTGCCAGCAGCCGAGGGACAGGGGGGCCATTTAGCAATCAGCCCCAGCATTTT	CASSRGTGGPFSNQPQHF
TRBV5-1	TRBJ1-2	15	NA	NA	TGCGCCAGCAGCTTGGATGCGGTGGCTAACTATGGCTACACCTTC	CASSLDAVANYGYTF
TRBV21-1	TRBJ1-2	13	NA	NA	TGTGCCAGCAGCAAAGCAGGGATTCGTGGCTACACCTTC	CASSKAGIRGYTF
TRBV5-1	TRBJ2-2	13	NA	NA	TGCGCCAGCAGCTTACAGGGCTCCGGGGAGCTGTTTTTT	CASSLQGSGELFF
TRBV5-1	TRBJ2-1	14	NA	TRBD2	TGCGCCAGCAGCTTCGGGACTACCTTCGATGAGCAGTTCTTC	CASSFGTTFDEQFF
TRBV10-2	TRBJ2-2	15	NA	TRBD2	TGCGCCTCCCTAGCGGGGGTTCCGAACACCGGGGAGCTGTTTTTT	CASLAGVPNTGELFF
TRBV5-4	TRBJ2-7	11	few	NA	TGTGCCAGCAGCCGGGACTACGAGCAGTACTTC	CASSRDYEQYF
TRBV5-1	TRBJ2-2	16	NA	NA	TGCGCCAGCAGCGAGACCGGGGCTCCGGGCACCGGGGAGCTGTTTTTT	CASSETGAPGTGELFF
TRBV6-1	TRBJ2-5	10	few	NA	TGTGCCAGGAGCAAAGAGACCCAGTACTTC	CARSKETQYF
TRBV7-9	TRBJ2-2	18	NA	TRBD2	TGTGCCAGCAGCTTAGCGGCGGGACTAGCGGGGGTCACCGGGGAGCTGTTTTTT	CASSLAAGLAGVTGELFF